Sequencing of this T cell receptor beta chain was carried out in a study of blood T cell repertoires in COVID-19. Looking at the study overall: COVID-19 samples, acute and convalescent, were from the United States, Italy and Spain.

This clone was seen only once. Residents of about two dozen US areas, aged about 18 to 95 years, made up the participants. Trimming removed 6 bases from V and 0 bases from J; junction bases left unmatched: 2. Germline CDR1 MNHEY, CDR2 SMNVEV (reference sequence). The CDR3 runs to 14 residues. The assay was immunoSEQ multiplex PCR, and TCRdb's table has in-frame clones only and misses some. The sample lists 300,000 to 350,000 clones, almost 90% seen once, with over 1% in the top ten. This chain connects TRBV27 to TRBJ2-7; 10 bases fit TRBD2. The sequencing sample was made of PBMCs or T cells enriched from blood (not recorded which). This sequence originates from a woman in her twenties or thirties who had been exposed to COVID-19. The DNA for the CDR3 is TGTGCCAGCAGGGCTAGCGGGGGCTCCTACGAGCAGTACTTC. It encodes CASRASGGSYEQYF.